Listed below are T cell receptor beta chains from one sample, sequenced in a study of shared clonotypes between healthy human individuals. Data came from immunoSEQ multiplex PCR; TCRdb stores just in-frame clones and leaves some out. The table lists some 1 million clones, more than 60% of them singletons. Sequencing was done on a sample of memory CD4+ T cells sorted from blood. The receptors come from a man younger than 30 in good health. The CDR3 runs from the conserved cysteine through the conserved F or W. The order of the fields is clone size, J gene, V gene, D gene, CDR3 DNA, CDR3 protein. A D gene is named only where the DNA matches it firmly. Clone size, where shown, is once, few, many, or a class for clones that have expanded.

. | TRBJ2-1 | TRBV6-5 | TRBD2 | TGTGCCAGCAGTTACTCTACGGGAGGCTACAATGAGCAGTTCTTC | CASSYSTGGYNEQFF
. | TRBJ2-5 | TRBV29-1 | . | TGCAGCGCCGGGGGAAGGCTTCAAGAGACCCAGTACTTC | CSAGGRLQETQYF
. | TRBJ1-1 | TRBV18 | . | TGTGCCAGCTCACCCCGACGTTCCCAGGGGTTTATGTACACTGAAGCTTTCTTT | CASSPRRSQGFMYTEAFF
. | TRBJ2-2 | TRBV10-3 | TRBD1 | TGTGCCATCGACCAGGGGGACACCGGGGAGCTGTTTTTT | CAIDQGDTGELFF
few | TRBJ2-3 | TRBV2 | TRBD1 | TGTGCCAGCAGTTTGGGACAGAGCCTTCGGGGAGATACGCAGTATTTT | CASSLGQSLRGDTQYF
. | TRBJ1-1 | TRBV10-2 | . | TGCGCCAGCAGTCATGAGGTGGGGGGGCTCACTGAAGCTTTCTTT | CASSHEVGGLTEAFF
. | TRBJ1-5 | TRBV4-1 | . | TGCGCCAGCAGCCAAGATATTATTCGGGGGAATCAGCCCCAGCATTTT | CASSQDIIRGNQPQHF
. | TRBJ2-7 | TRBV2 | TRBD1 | TGTGCCAGCAGTGATTTTCAGTGGGACAGGGGTTACGAGCAGTACTTC | CASSDFQWDRGYEQYF
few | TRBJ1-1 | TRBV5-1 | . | TGCGCCAGCAGCTTGGATCTGAGGACAGACACTGAAGCTTTCTTT | CASSLDLRTDTEAFF
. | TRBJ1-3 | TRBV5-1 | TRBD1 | TGCGCCAGCAGTCGAATTCCAGGGGGAGCTGGAAACACCATATATTTT | CASSRIPGGAGNTIYF
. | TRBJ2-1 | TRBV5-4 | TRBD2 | TGTGCCAGCAGCCTAGCGGGGGGGACCTACAATGAGCAGTTCTTC | CASSLAGGTYNEQFF
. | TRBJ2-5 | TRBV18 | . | TGTGCCAGCTCACAGGCATCGAAAGAGACCCAGTACTTC | CASSQASKETQYF
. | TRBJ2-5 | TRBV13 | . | TGTGCCAGCAGCTCCCGGCTGCAAGAGACCCAGTACTTC | CASSSRLQETQYF
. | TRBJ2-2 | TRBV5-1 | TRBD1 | TGCGCCAGCAGCCCGGAGCACAGGGGATCCGGGGAGCTGTTTTTT | CASSPEHRGSGELFF
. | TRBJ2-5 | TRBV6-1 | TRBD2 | TGTGCCAGCCTTTATAGCGGGGGAGAGACCCAGTACTTC | CASLYSGGETQYF
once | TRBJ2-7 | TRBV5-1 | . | TGCGCCAGCAGCCAGGACGATATAAGGCAGTACTTC | CASSQDDIRQYF
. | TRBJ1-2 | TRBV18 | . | TGTGCCAGCTCACCAAGGCAAGGGGACTATGGCTACACCTTC | CASSPRQGDYGYTF
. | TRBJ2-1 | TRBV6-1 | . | TGTGCCAGCAGTGAACCCGCCGGCGGGGTCTCCTACAATGAGCAGTTCTTC | CASSEPAGGVSYNEQFF
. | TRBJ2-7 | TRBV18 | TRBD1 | TGTGCCAGCTCAGCGCCCGGGACAGGGAGTTTCTCCGAGCAGTACTTC | CASSAPGTGSFSEQYF
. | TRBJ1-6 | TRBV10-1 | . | TGCGCCAGCAGTGAGTCGGGGGTAGGGTCCGGGAATTCACCCCTCCACTTT | CASSESGVGSGNSPLHF
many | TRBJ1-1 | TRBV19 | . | TGTGCCAGTTCGCTATATGGAACAGCCAACACTGAAGCTTTCTTT | CASSLYGTANTEAFF
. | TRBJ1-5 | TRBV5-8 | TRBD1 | TGTGCCAGCAGCTCAGGACAGGGGGCTCAGCCCCAGCATTTT | CASSSGQGAQPQHF
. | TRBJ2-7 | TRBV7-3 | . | TGTGCCAGCAGTCTAAACCCCGACAGTGGCGAGCAGTACTTC | CASSLNPDSGEQYF
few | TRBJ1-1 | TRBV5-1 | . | TGCGCCAGCAGCTCGGAGGGACCGAACACTGAAGCTTTCTTT | CASSSEGPNTEAFF
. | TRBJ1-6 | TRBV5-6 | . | TGTGCCAGCAGCCAGGACGGCTGGTCACCCCTCCACTTT | CASSQDGWSPLHF
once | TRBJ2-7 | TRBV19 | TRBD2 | TGTGCCAGTAGTACGACTAGCGGGAGCAGTGAGCAGTACTTC | CASSTTSGSSEQYF
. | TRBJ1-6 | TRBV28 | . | TGTGCCAGCACATATTCGGATAATTCACCCCTCCACTTT | CASTYSDNSPLHF
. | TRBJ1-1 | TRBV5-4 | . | TGTGCCAGCAGCTCCCGTCTCCTCACGGGCACTGAAGCTTTCTTT | CASSSRLLTGTEAFF
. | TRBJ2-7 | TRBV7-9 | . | TGTGCCAGCAGCGACGACGATTACGAGCAGTACTTC | CASSDDDYEQYF
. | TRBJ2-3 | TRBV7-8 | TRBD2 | TGTGCCAGCAGCCAGCCAGCGGGGGGGTACACAGATACGCAGTATTTT | CASSQPAGGYTDTQYF
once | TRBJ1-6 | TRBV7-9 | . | TGTGCCAGCAGCTCGGTATCCTATAATTCACCCCTCCACTTT | CASSSVSYNSPLHF
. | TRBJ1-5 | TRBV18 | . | TGTGCCAGCTCAGGGAAACAAGTAAGCAATCAGCCCCAGCATTTT | CASSGKQVSNQPQHF
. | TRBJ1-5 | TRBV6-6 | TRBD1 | TGTGCCAGCAGTTATCCCTTACAGGGGCCTAATCAGCCCCAGCATTTT | CASSYPLQGPNQPQHF
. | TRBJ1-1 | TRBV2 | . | TGTGCCAGCAGTGATAAGGCGGCGTTCACTGAAGCTTTCTTT | CASSDKAAFTEAFF
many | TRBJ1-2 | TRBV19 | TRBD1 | TGTGCCACCCGACAGGGGAGCGGCTACACCTTC | CATRQGSGYTF
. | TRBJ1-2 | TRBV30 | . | TGTGCCTGGAGGTCGAACGGGGACGGTAAGCGTGGCTACACCTTC | CAWRSNGDGKRGYTF
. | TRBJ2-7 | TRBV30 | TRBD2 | TGTGCCTGGACCAAAACGGGGGGGCCCAAACCTTACGAGCAGTACTTC | CAWTKTGGPKPYEQYF
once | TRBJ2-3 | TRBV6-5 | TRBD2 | TGTGCCTCCAGACGGGGGGGCCGGATAGATACGCAGTATTTT | CASRRGGRIDTQYF
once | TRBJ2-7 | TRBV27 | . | TGTGCCAGCAGTTTAGCCCCGACAGGCGGCCGGTACGAGCAGTACTTC | CASSLAPTGGRYEQYF
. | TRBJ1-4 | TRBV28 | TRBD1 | TGTGCCAGCAGTTTAGGAGCCGGGACAGGGGTTGAAAAACTGTTTTTT | CASSLGAGTGVEKLFF
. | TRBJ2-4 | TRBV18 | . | TGTGCCAGCTCACCACGGTCTGGACAGTCTCACAAAAACATTCAGTACTTC | CASSPRSGQSHKNIQYF
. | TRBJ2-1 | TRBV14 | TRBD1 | TGTGCCAGCAGTACAGGGGGCAATGAGCAGTTCTTC | CASSTGGNEQFF
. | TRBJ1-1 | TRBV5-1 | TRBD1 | TGCGCCAGCACTGGACAGGGGTCGAGAACTGAAGCTTTCTTT | CASTGQGSRTEAFF
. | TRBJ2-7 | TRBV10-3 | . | TGTGCCATCAGTGAGTCTATGAGAACAGAAAAGAACGAGCAGTACTTC | CAISESMRTEKNEQYF
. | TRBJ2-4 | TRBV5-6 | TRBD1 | TGTGCCAGCAGCGAGGACAGGGGATCAGGCAACATTCAGTACTTC | CASSEDRGSGNIQYF
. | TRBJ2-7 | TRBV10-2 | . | TGCGCCAGCAGTGAGTGGGGCTCCTACGAGCAGTACTTC | CASSEWGSYEQYF
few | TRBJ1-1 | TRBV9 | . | TGTGCCAGCAGCGTAGACGGGGGTATGAACACTGAAGCTTTCTTT | CASSVDGGMNTEAFF
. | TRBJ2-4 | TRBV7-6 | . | TGTGCCAGCAGCTTAACGACAGGAGAAAACATTCAGTACTTC | CASSLTTGENIQYF
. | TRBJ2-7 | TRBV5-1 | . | TGCGCCAGCAGCTTGCAGCAGGGGTGGGAGCAGTACTTC | CASSLQQGWEQYF
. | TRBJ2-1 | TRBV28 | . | TGTGCCAGCAGTTCGCCCAGGGGACCGCGGCGGGACGATGAGCAGTTCTTC | CASSSPRGPRRDDEQFF
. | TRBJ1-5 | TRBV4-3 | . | TGCGCCAGCAGCCAAGACAAAGGCTATGGACAGCCCCAGCATTTT | CASSQDKGYGQPQHF
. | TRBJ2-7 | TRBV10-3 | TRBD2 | TGTGCCATCAGTGAGGGAGCGGGAGGGTACGAGCAGTACTTC | CAISEGAGGYEQYF
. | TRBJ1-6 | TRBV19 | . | TGTGCCAGTAGTATACGAGTCAACTACGATAATTCACCCCTCCACTTT | CASSIRVNYDNSPLHF
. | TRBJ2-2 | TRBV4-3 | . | TGCGCCAGCAGCCAAGAACCAGCGAACACCGGGGAGCTGTTTTTT | CASSQEPANTGELFF
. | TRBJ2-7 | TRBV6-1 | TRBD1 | TGTGCCAGCACCCGACAGGGGTCATCCTACGAGCAGTACTTC | CASTRQGSSYEQYF
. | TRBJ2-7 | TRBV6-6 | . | TGTGCCAGCAGTTCGACAGAACTCTACGAGCAGTACTTC | CASSSTELYEQYF
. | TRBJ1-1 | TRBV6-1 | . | TGTGCCAGCATGGGGAAGGTGAACACTGAAGCTTTCTTT | CASMGKVNTEAFF